This T cell receptor beta chain was sequenced in a study of T cells after yellow fever vaccination. This CDR3 region has 12 residues. Trimming pared 6 bases from V and 0 bases from J, leaving 5 bases between. Germline V gene data show CDR1 as LNHDA and CDR2 as SQIVND (reference sequence). TCRdb itself ran the 5' RACE reads through MiXCR, one entry per CDR3 protein. This sample has roughly 500,000 distinct CDR3 sequences, with about a fifth found just once. This clonotype was seen only a few times. The rearrangement links TRBV19 to TRBJ1-1; D unclear. The origin of this receptor is a man aged 25-45 years who received the YFV17D yellow fever vaccine. This specimen consisted of PBMCs, obtained 15 days after the yellow fever booster vaccination. For the CDR3, the DNA is TGTGCCAGTAGGACTATGAACACTGAAGCTTTCTTT. Encoded protein: CASRTMNTEAFF.